The following is a TCR beta chain sequence with its context. What it binds is not known. The read halts 3 residues ahead of the CDR3 end, with the missing end drawn from the germline J gene. The J segment lost 3 bases and the V segment lost 2 bases, leaving 6 bases of the junction unmatched. Per the germline V gene, CDR1 is SGHTA and CDR2 is FQGNSA. The CDR3 covers 15 residues. These data originate in a study of T cells in women clearing cervical HPV infection. Across the whole study: Control women cleared a single incident HPV16 infection within 12 months. Study outcomes and limitations: TRBV6-7 abundance was lower in cases than controls (around 0.1% versus 0.15%).

Average input was around 1,200 ng genomic DNA for immunoSEQ TCR beta CDR3 amplification. Measured with immunoSEQ multiplex PCR; TCRdb has only the in-frame clones, and not every one. The ten most abundant clones cover around 3.9% of a sample with about 26,000 clones. This TCR came from a woman aged 18 to 69 with a cervical HPV16 infection that either progressed to CIN3+ or cleared (not recorded which). The sample comprised blood buffy coat. This chain links TRBV7-2 with TRBJ2-7; 8 bases are shared with TRBD1. The CDR3 is CASSLTGTGVYEQYF. CDR3 DNA (partial): TGTGCCAGCAGCTTAACCGGGACAGGTGTCTACGAG.